The 28 T cell receptor beta chains listed next were all sequenced from one sample in a study of shared clonotypes between healthy human individuals. Clones were sequenced by immunoSEQ multiplex PCR, and TCRdb holds only the in-frame ones, with some missing. The profile shows roughly 700,000 clones, around 72% of them singletons. The sequenced sample was memory CD4+ T cells sorted from blood. Indicated subset: CD45RA-negative fraction. Receptors were obtained from a woman between 25 and 40 years old in good health.

This sequence joins TRBV5-1 and TRBJ2-1, with 7 bases matching TRBD2. The germline CDR1 and CDR2 sequences are SGHRS and YFSETQ. The CDR3 runs 16 residues. Unmatched junction bases numbered 8, after V lost 0 bases and J lost 5 bases. The CDR3 here is CASSLGAGVADNEQFF. The CDR3 DNA reads TGCGCCAGCAGCTTGGGGGCGGGAGTCGCGGACAATGAGCAGTTCTTC.

The chain couples TRBV7-2 to TRBJ2-5; TRBD2 agrees at 9 bases. The length of the CDR3 is 16 residues. The trim removed 1 base at V and 2 bases at J, leaving 5 bases unmatched. In germline, CDR1 is SGHTA, CDR2 FQGNSA. The CDR3 spells CASSLGALAGQETQYF. The CDR3 DNA reads TGTGCCAGCAGCTTAGGTGCGCTAGCGGGGCAAGAGACCCAGTACTTC.

The chain is built from TRBV11-2 and TRBJ2-1; TRBD1 aligns across 8 bases. Germline assignment: CDR1 SGHAT and CDR2 FQNNGV. With 5 bases clipped from V and 7 bases from J, the junction kept 4 bases outside the gene matches. The CDR3 covers 13 residues. CDR3 bases: TGTGCCAGCAGCCGGACAGGGAGAAATGAGCAGTTCTTC. Its translation: CASSRTGRNEQFF.

This chain uses TRBV4-1 with TRBJ2-7; D remains ambiguous. V lost 3 bases and J lost 3, with 12 bases in between. CDR1 and CDR2 (germline): MGHRA, YSYEKL. This CDR3 is 14 amino acids long. The CDR3 spells CASSHLILSYEQYF. CDR3 DNA sequence: TGCGCCAGCAGCCATTTAATTCTCAGCTACGAGCAGTACTTC.

This chain uses TRBV19 with TRBJ1-2, with 10 bases identical to TRBD1. Germline-derived CDR1 and CDR2 are LNHDA and SQIVND (reference sequence). This CDR3 contains 13 residues. With V trimmed by 4 bases and J by 8 bases, 4 bases remained unmatched. The CDR3 DNA follows: TGTGCCAGTAGTACCTGGGACAGGGGCGGCTACACCTTC. Translated: CASSTWDRGGYTF. The variable domain in full, with the rest retrieved from reference TRBV19 and TRBJ1-2, is DGGITQSPKYLFRKEGQNVTLSCEQNLNHDAMYWYRQDPGQGLRLIYYSQIVNDFQKGDIAEGYSVSREKKESFPLTVTSAQKNPTAFYLCASSTWDRGGYTFGSGTRLTVV.

This clone has more than one count but fewer than ten. The V gene is TRBV6-1, the J gene TRBJ2-3; D gene ambiguous. Germline V gene sequence: CDR1 MNHNS, CDR2 SASEGT. Trimming took off 6 bases at V and 1 base at J, with 14 bases between the two ends. CDR3 length: 15 amino acids. The CDR3 loop reads CASRFGVFGTDTQYF. In nucleotides, the CDR3 is TGTGCCAGCAGATTTGGGGTTTTCGGCACAGATACGCAGTATTTT.

The rearrangement links TRBV2 to TRBJ1-1; D unclear. V gave up 5 bases and J gave up 0 bases, with 13 bases separating them. The CDR3 loop spans 15 amino acids. CDR1 is SNHLY and CDR2 is FYNNEI in the germline V gene. The CDR3 reads CASSLAETLNTEAFF. DNA for the CDR3: TGTGCCAGCAGTCTGGCAGAAACATTGAACACTGAAGCTTTCTTT.

The V and J genes are TRBV27 and TRBJ2-7; 13 nucleotides align to TRBD2. From germline, CDR1 is MNHEY and CDR2 SMNVEV (reference sequence). The CDR3 sequence is 14 residues long. V lost 6 bases to trimming and J lost 9 bases; unmatched junction nucleotides: 8. This chain's CDR3 is CASRPGLAGFRQYF. CDR3 DNA: TGTGCCAGCAGGCCGGGACTAGCGGGATTTCGGCAGTACTTC.

The chain recombines TRBV19 with TRBJ1-5; D remains unclear. Germline V gene sequence: CDR1 LNHDA, CDR2 SQIVND (reference sequence). The V and J ends lost 5 bases and 2 bases respectively, with 7 bases between them. The CDR3 totals 13 residues. In DNA, the CDR3 is TGTGCCAGTAGTGAGGTTGGCAATCAGCCCCAGCATTTT. Protein sequence: CASSEVGNQPQHF.

V gene TRBV29-1 combines with J gene TRBJ1-1; D perhaps matches TRBD1 (5 bases). The ends were cut back, 0 bases at V and 5 bases at J, with 25 bases in the middle. There are 18 residues in the CDR3. The germline V gene encodes CDR1 SQVTM and CDR2 ANQGSEA. CDR3 loop: CSVEDQRFGGAFGTEAFF. The CDR3, as DNA: TGCAGCGTTGAAGATCAGAGGTTCGGAGGGGCTTTTGGAACTGAAGCTTTCTTT.

This sequence joins TRBV10-3 and TRBJ2-4; D is uncertain. Trimming pared 3 bases from V and 0 bases from J, leaving 12 bases between. Looked up from germline, CDR1 is ENHRY and CDR2 is SYGVKD. This CDR3 spans 16 amino acids. The CDR3, as DNA: TGTGCCATCAGTGATGACTTCTTACTAGCCAAAAACATTCAGTACTTC. Translating gives CAISDDFLLAKNIQYF.

In this sample, this clone turned up many times. The chain carries TRBV11-2 and TRBJ2-1; tentative D call: TRBD2 (6 bases). Trimming took 3 bases from V and 4 from J, leaving 13 bases between them. This CDR3 spans 15 amino acids. The germline gives CDR1 SGHAT, CDR2 FQNNGV. CDR3 protein: CASSLSSGGYNEQFF. CDR3 sequence (DNA): TGTGCCAGCAGCTTGAGTAGCGGAGGGTACAATGAGCAGTTCTTC. Together with reference TRBV11-2 and TRBJ2-1, the CDR3 gives the full variable domain: EAGVAQSPRYKIIEKRQSVAFWCNPISGHATLYWYQQILGQGPKLLIQFQNNGVVDDSQLPKDRFSAERLKGVDSTLKIQPAKLEDSAVYLCASSLSSGGYNEQFFGPGTRLTVL.

This clone has more than one count but fewer than ten. The chain combines TRBV7-2 with TRBJ2-7; 8 bases align to TRBD2. The V gene's germline CDR1 is SGHTA and CDR2 FQGNSA. This CDR3 spans 11 amino acids. CDR3 residues: CAERESYEQYF. The CDR3 DNA is TGTGCTGAGCGGGAGTCGTACGAGCAGTACTTC.

The chain links TRBV5-1 to TRBJ1-5, with 10 bases identical to TRBD1. The CDR3 has 14 amino acids. Losses at the gene ends were 2 bases for V and 6 bases for J; bases not matched to a gene: 2. CDR1 is SGHRS, CDR2 YFSETQ, per germline. The CDR3 DNA reads as TGCGCCAGCAGCTTAGGGACAGGGGTTCAGCCCCAGCATTTT. It specifies CASSLGTGVQPQHF.

The chain is built from TRBV2 and TRBJ2-1; TRBD2 aligns across 7 bases. The V and J ends lost 6 bases and 6 bases, in that order; junction bases with no gene match: 5. The germline CDR1 and CDR2 sequences are SNHLY and FYNNEI. CDR3 size: 13 residues. The CDR3 DNA follows: TGTGCCAGCAGCTGGACTAGAGTCAATGAGCAGTTCTTC. This encodes CASSWTRVNEQFF.

CDR3 DNA: TGTGCCAGCGGCCCCGGGACAGGTTTGTCCTACGAGCAGTACTTC. Its translation: CASGPGTGLSYEQYF. V is TRBV27 and J is TRBJ2-7; 8 bases line up with TRBD1. The CDR3 loop spans 15 amino acids. CDR1 and CDR2 from the germline V gene are MNHEY and SMNVEV (reference sequence). V lost 8 bases, J lost 1 base, and 10 bases stayed unmatched.

The chain joins TRBV27 to TRBJ1-5; unclear D gene. CDR3 size: 17 residues. V was pared by 0 bases and J by 0 bases, with 12 bases between. In germline, CDR1 is MNHEY, CDR2 SMNVEV (reference sequence). In nucleotides, the CDR3 is TGTGCCAGCAGTTTATCTTGGGCTACCTATAGCAATCAGCCCCAGCATTTT. Its translation is CASSLSWATYSNQPQHF.

V usage is TRBV5-1 and J usage is TRBJ2-3, with unresolved D. CDR3 size: 14 residues. Germline V CDR1 and CDR2: SGHRS, YFSETQ. V lost 4 bases and J lost 3, with 12 bases in between. This CDR3 reads CASSLPPETDTQYF. The CDR3, as DNA: TGCGCCAGCAGCCTTCCTCCCGAGACAGATACGCAGTATTTT.

V gene TRBV11-2 combines with J gene TRBJ1-3; D is unresolved. The CDR3 has 15 residues. Per germline, CDR1 SGHAT and CDR2 FQNNGV. V shed 6 bases and J shed 0 bases, with 12 bases lying between them. DNA for the CDR3: TGTGCCAGCAGTCTCTACAGATCCTCTGGAAACACCATATATTTT. Its translation: CASSLYRSSGNTIYF.

The chain carries TRBV4-2 and TRBJ2-5; D tentatively fits TRBD1 or TRBD2 (5 bases each). CDR1 is LGHNA, CDR2 YNFKEQ, per germline. The CDR3 has 16 amino acids. V was pared by 0 bases and J by 3 bases, with 14 bases between. CDR3 in amino acids: CASSQDIRGREETQYF. Here the CDR3 DNA reads TGTGCCAGCAGCCAAGATATTCGGGGCAGAGAAGAGACCCAGTACTTC.

This clone came up once. This chain uses TRBV2 with TRBJ2-1; 12 bases are shared with TRBD2. The CDR3 sequence is 15 residues long. The V gene end was trimmed by 7 bases and the J gene end by 7 bases; junction bases not matched to a gene: 8. In germline, CDR1 is SNHLY, CDR2 FYNNEI. The CDR3 DNA reads as TGTGCCAGCAAGAGACTAGCGGGAGTATCAAATGAGCAGTTCTTC. This encodes CASKRLAGVSNEQFF.

The V call is TRBV19, the J call TRBJ2-1, with D hard to call. V was clipped by 3 bases and J by 8 bases, with 20 bases between them. Germline V gene lookup returns CDR1 LNHDA and CDR2 SQIVND (reference sequence). The CDR3 loop spans 16 amino acids. The CDR3 is CASSMRGSYPRDEQFF. The CDR3 bases are TGTGCCAGTAGTATGCGAGGTAGCTACCCTCGAGATGAGCAGTTCTTC. The full variable domain, in which reference TRBV19 and TRBJ2-1 provide the parts outside the CDR3, is DGGITQSPKYLFRKEGQNVTLSCEQNLNHDAMYWYRQDPGQGLRLIYYSQIVNDFQKGDIAEGYSVSREKKESFPLTVTSAQKNPTAFYLCASSMRGSYPRDEQFFGPGTRLTVL.

The chain is built from TRBV6-6 and TRBJ1-1, with D possibly being TRBD1 (5 bases). The V end was cut by 2 bases, the J end by 6 bases, with 16 bases between. Germline V gene lookup returns CDR1 MNHNY and CDR2 SVGAGI (reference sequence). The CDR3 runs to 15 residues. The CDR3 nucleotides are TGTGCCAGCAGTTACCCGGGGACCCGGCTGGCTGAAGCTTTCTTT. Translated, it gives CASSYPGTRLAEAFF.

This clone was recorded only once. The genes are TRBV6-4 and TRBJ2-3; unclear D gene. The V end lost 2 bases, the J end lost 0 bases, and 9 bases lay between the germline ends. CDR1 and CDR2 from the germline V gene are MRHNA and SNTAGT. The CDR3 covers 15 residues. CDR3 DNA: TGTGCCAGCAGTGACAAGGGTGGGAGCACAGATACGCAGTATTTT. Translation gives CASSDKGGSTDTQYF.

The J gene is TRBJ2-7, the V gene TRBV5-1; possibly TRBD2 for D (5 bases). This CDR3 has 13 amino acids. Trimming shortened V by 1 base and J by 3 bases, and 8 bases separated the two germline ends. Germline CDR1 SGHRS, CDR2 YFSETQ. The CDR3 nucleotides read TGCGCCAGCAGCTTGCTCGGGGACTACGAGCAGTACTTC. The encoded protein is CASSLLGDYEQYF.

V and J are TRBV29-1 and TRBJ1-2; D call uncertain. Trimming stripped 2 bases from V and 7 bases from J, with 17 bases between. CDR3 size: 14 residues. CDR1 is SQVTM and CDR2 is ANQGSEA in the germline V gene. This CDR3 is CSVEYPAPQSGYTF. CDR3 nucleotide sequence: TGCAGCGTTGAATACCCAGCCCCGCAAAGTGGCTACACCTTC.

This sequence joins TRBV2 and TRBJ2-7; TRBD1 matches at 7 bases. Trimming removed 6 bases from V and 0 bases from J; junction bases left unmatched: 5. Germline CDR1 and CDR2: SNHLY and FYNNEI. CDR3 length equals 14 residues. DNA of the CDR3: TGTGCCAGCAGCGGAGACAGGGCCTCCTACGAGCAGTACTTC. It translates to CASSGDRASYEQYF. Supplemented by reference TRBV2 and TRBJ2-7, the full variable domain reads EPEVTQTPSHQVTQMGQEVILRCVPISNHLYFYWYRQILGQKVEFLVSFYNNEISEKSEIFDDQFSVERPDGSNFTLKIRSTKLEDSAMYFCASSGDRASYEQYFGPGTRLTVT.

V usage is TRBV10-3 and J usage is TRBJ2-2; 8 bases fit TRBD1. Germline trimming cut 6 bases from V and 1 base from J; bases unmatched to any gene: 7. Germline values: CDR1 ENHRY, CDR2 SYGVKD. The CDR3 has 16 residues. DNA of the CDR3: TGTGCCATCAGCACCAGGGGGCGGGGGAACACCGGGGAGCTGTTTTTT. This gives the protein CAISTRGRGNTGELFF.